The 27 T cell receptor beta chains listed next were all sequenced from one sample in a study of control samples from healthy donors and cancer patients. Measured with immunoSEQ multiplex PCR; TCRdb has only the in-frame clones, and not every one. The sample shows some 120,000 clones, roughly 92% of them seen only once. Sequencing was performed on PBMCs. These TCRs come from a man older than 75 with head and neck cancer.

This chain uses TRBV6-4 with TRBJ2-6; no definite D call. The V gene's germline CDR1 is MRHNA and CDR2 SNTAGT. This CDR3 is 13 amino acids long. V dropped 3 bases and J dropped 3 bases, with 3 bases sitting between them. The CDR3 nucleotides read TGTGCCAGCAGTGATTTTGGGGCCAACGTCCTGACTTTC. It codes for CASSDFGANVLTF.

This clone was counted once. The chain couples TRBV5-1 to TRBJ2-3, with D tentatively TRBD1 (5 bases). The germline V gene encodes CDR1 SGHRS and CDR2 YFSETQ. Trimming shortened V by 0 bases and J by 10 bases, and 12 bases separated the two germline ends. This CDR3 has 13 residues. CDR3 residues: CASSLDGQGAQYF. For the CDR3, the DNA is TGCGCCAGCAGCTTGGACGGGCAGGGTGCGCAGTATTTT.

The chain uses TRBV10-2 and TRBJ1-2; D unclear. This CDR3 spans 14 amino acids. The germline V gene encodes CDR1 WSHSY and CDR2 SAAADI. V dropped 6 bases and J dropped 5 bases, with 16 bases sitting between them. Written as DNA, the CDR3 is TGCGCCAGCAGCGCCACTGGCCGGTTGTATGGCTACACCTTC. It translates to CASSATGRLYGYTF.

The rearrangement links TRBV6-5 to TRBJ1-1; a weak D match, TRBD1 (5 bases). The V end was cut by 4 bases, the J end by 7 bases, with 13 bases between. This CDR3 region has 13 residues. In germline, CDR1 is MNHEY, CDR2 SVGAGI. The CDR3 loop is CASSSPWGDEAFF. CDR3 nucleotide sequence: TGTGCCAGCAGTTCCCCATGGGGCGATGAAGCTTTCTTT.

CDR3 sequence: CASSFGWGTSNQPQHF. In nucleotides, the CDR3 is TGTGCCAGCAGCTTCGGCTGGGGGACTAGCAATCAGCCCCAGCATTTT. The chain uses TRBV7-2 and TRBJ1-5, with D possibly matching TRBD1 (5 bases). Looked up from germline, CDR1 is SGHTA and CDR2 is FQGNSA. V lost 3 bases, J lost 0 bases, and 12 bases lay in between. The CDR3 has 16 amino acids.

In this sample, this clone turned up once. The chain couples TRBV5-4 to TRBJ2-5, with 12 bases matching TRBD2. The CDR3 is 18 residues long. J lost 6 bases, V lost 4 bases, and 16 bases had no gene match. Germline V lookup: CDR1 SGHNT, CDR2 YYREEE (reference sequence). CDR3 sequence: CASSLSASGGAGSKTQYF. In nucleotides, the CDR3 is TGTGCCAGCAGCCTGTCCGCTAGCGGGGGGGCCGGGTCCAAGACCCAGTACTTC.

The chain recombines TRBV12-3 or TRBV12-4 with TRBJ2-2; D gene uncertain. CDR3 length equals 12 residues. Trimming stripped 5 bases from V and 2 bases from J, with 3 bases between. The CDR3 nucleotides read TGTGCCAGCAGTCGTAACACCGGGGAGCTGTTTTTT. Translating gives CASSRNTGELFF.

This chain uses TRBV6-5 with TRBJ2-1; 7 bases match TRBD1. The J segment lost 5 bases and the V segment lost 5 bases, leaving 3 bases of the junction unmatched. The germline V gene encodes CDR1 MNHEY and CDR2 SVGAGI. This CDR3 has 13 residues. CDR3 sequence reads: CASSRDRHNEQFF. In nucleotides, the CDR3 is TGTGCCAGCAGTCGGGACAGACACAATGAGCAGTTCTTC.

This chain joins TRBV5-6 and TRBJ2-7; 8 nucleotides agree with TRBD2. V lost 0 bases and J lost 3; bases outside the gene matches: 2. CDR3 length: 14 residues. Germline assignment: CDR1 SGHDT and CDR2 YYEEEE. The CDR3 DNA is TGTGCCAGCAGCTTGGGGACTAGCCACTACGAGCAGTACTTC. Encoded protein: CASSLGTSHYEQYF. Combining the CDR3 with reference TRBV5-6 and TRBJ2-7 gives the whole variable domain DAGVTQSPTHLIKTRGQQVTLRCSPKSGHDTVSWYQQALGQGPQFIFQYYEEEERQRGNFPDRFSGHQFPNYSSELNVNALLLGDSALYLCASSLGTSHYEQYFGPGTRLTVT.

This chain joins TRBV5-6 and TRBJ1-1; D call uncertain. Trimming took 4 bases from V and 0 from J, leaving 13 bases between them. Germline CDR1 and CDR2: SGHDT and YYEEEE. This CDR3 is built from 15 residues. DNA of the CDR3: TGTGCCAGCAGCGAGACGGGAGGTGTGAACACTGAAGCTTTCTTT. Protein product: CASSETGGVNTEAFF.

This sequence joins TRBV5-6 and TRBJ2-7; 7 bases align to TRBD2. Trimming took 4 bases from V and 5 from J; bases not matched to a gene: 12. The CDR3 sequence is 15 residues long. Per germline, CDR1 SGHDT and CDR2 YYEEEE. The CDR3 protein is CASSRMGLTSNEQYF. The CDR3 DNA reads TGTGCCAGCAGCAGGATGGGACTAACATCCAACGAGCAGTACTTC.

V gene TRBV30 combines with J gene TRBJ1-5, with 10 bases that match TRBD1. The V and J ends lost 2 bases and 0 bases, in that order; junction bases with no gene match: 7. Germline loops: CDR1 GTSNPN, CDR2 SVGIG (reference sequence). The CDR3 is made up of 17 amino acids. CDR3 sequence reads: CAWSRGTGVDSNQPQHF. CDR3 coding DNA: TGTGCCTGGAGTCGGGGGACAGGGGTCGATAGCAATCAGCCCCAGCATTTT.

The CDR3: CASKSQGRSPLHF. The CDR3 region has the DNA TGTGCCAGCAAATCACAGGGACGATCACCCCTCCACTTT. The genes are TRBV6-5 and TRBJ1-6; a weak D match, TRBD1 (6 bases). The V end was cut by 7 bases, the J end by 10 bases, with 14 bases between. CDR1 is MNHEY, CDR2 SVGAGI, per germline. The CDR3 consists of 13 residues.

CDR3 nucleotides: TGTGCCAGCAGTACAGGGGCCTATCAGCCCCAGCATTTT. Protein: CASSTGAYQPQHF. The chain employs TRBV6-5 and TRBJ1-5, with 7 nucleotides matching TRBD1. Germline CDR1 reads MNHEY; CDR2 reads SVGAGI. This CDR3 contains 13 residues. With 5 bases clipped from V and 5 bases from J, the junction kept 3 bases outside the gene matches.

This sequence joins TRBV19 and TRBJ1-5; D remains unclear. The V gene's germline CDR1 is LNHDA and CDR2 SQIVND (reference sequence). V lost 7 bases to trimming and J lost 4 bases, with 8 bases between them. CDR3 size: 12 residues. CDR3 amino acids: CASTTQNQPQHF. The DNA of the CDR3 is TGTGCCAGTACCACTCAGAATCAGCCCCAGCATTTT.

This clone came up a few times. The chain uses TRBV3-1 (or the pseudogene TRBV3-2) and TRBJ1-3, with no clear D. V lost 4 bases to trimming and J lost 0 bases, with 7 bases between them. From germline, CDR1 is LGHDT and CDR2 YNNKEL (reference sequence). The CDR3 is 14 amino acids. The CDR3 reads CASSLQSSGNTIYF. In nucleotides, the CDR3 is TGTGCCAGCAGCCTACAGAGCTCTGGAAACACCATATATTTT.

This chain uses TRBV4-3 with TRBJ1-2; TRBD1 is a possible D gene (5 bases). V shed 0 bases and J shed 0 bases, with 17 bases lying between them. CDR1 LGHNA and CDR2 YSLEER come from the germline V gene. This CDR3 contains 18 residues. CDR3 amino acids: CASSQEATAYIPNYGYTF. CDR3 DNA sequence: TGCGCCAGCAGCCAAGAGGCGACAGCCTACATACCTAACTATGGCTACACCTTC.

The chain employs TRBV5-1 and TRBJ2-2; D gene unclear. CDR3 length equals 12 residues. V was cut by 4 bases and J by 11 bases, with 12 bases left in between. Germline assignment: CDR1 SGHRS and CDR2 YFSETQ. CDR3 DNA: TGCGCCAGCAGCGTGAAAAGGGAAGAGCTGTTTTTT. Its translation: CASSVKREELFF.

The V call is TRBV15, the J call TRBJ1-3, with D unresolved. This CDR3 has 16 residues. Trimming took off 1 base at V and 2 bases at J, with 12 bases between the two ends. CDR1 and CDR2 (germline): LNHNV, YYDKDF (reference sequence). In DNA form, the CDR3 reads TGTGCCACCAGCAGAGGTAAAGGGATCGCTGGAAACACCATATATTTT. Translation gives CATSRGKGIAGNTIYF.

This clone was seen once. This rearrangement joins TRBV5-5 to TRBJ1-5, with 12 nucleotides matching TRBD1. The CDR3 is 17 residues long. Germline V gives CDR1 SGHKS, CDR2 YYEKEE (reference sequence). The J segment lost 2 bases and the V segment lost 4 bases, leaving 7 bases of the junction unmatched. CDR3 sequence (DNA): TGTGCCAGCAGCCCCAGGGGACAGGGGGCGGGCAATCAGCCCCAGCATTTT. Translated: CASSPRGQGAGNQPQHF.

This clone is a singleton in its sample. The J gene is TRBJ1-5, the V gene TRBV29-1, with D possibly being TRBD1 (5 bases). Trimming shortened V by 4 bases and J by 4 bases, and 14 bases separated the two germline ends. This CDR3 has 14 amino acids. CDR1 SQVTM and CDR2 ANQGSEA come from the germline V gene. The CDR3 DNA is TGCAGCGTTGTGGGGCAGGGAAGGAATCAGCCCCAGCATTTT. Translating it yields CSVVGQGRNQPQHF.

V gene TRBV6-5 combines with J gene TRBJ1-5; the D gene is possibly TRBD1 (6 bases). The CDR3 spans 14 residues. The germline V gene has CDR1 MNHEY and CDR2 SVGAGI. Deletions cut 6 bases from V and 4 bases from J, with 13 bases between. The CDR3 sequence is CASSPTGRNQPQHF. CDR3 DNA: TGTGCCAGCAGCCCGACAGGTCGGAATCAGCCCCAGCATTTT.

The rearrangement links TRBV6-5 to TRBJ2-7; 8 nucleotides agree with TRBD1. Per germline, CDR1 MNHEY and CDR2 SVGAGI. V dropped 6 bases and J dropped 5; count of bases not matched to a gene: 12. There are 15 residues in the CDR3. CDR3 sequence reads: CASRLTGVKNHEQYF. DNA for the CDR3: TGTGCCAGCAGGCTGACAGGGGTGAAGAACCACGAGCAGTACTTC.

This clone appeared a single time. The chain uses TRBV5-4 and TRBJ2-1, with 7 bases that match TRBD1. The CDR3 runs 16 residues. V lost 0 bases and J lost 7; bases outside the gene matches: 10. In germline, CDR1 is SGHNT, CDR2 YYREEE (reference sequence). Written as DNA, the CDR3 is TGTGCCAGCAGCTTGGAAGGTTACAGGGGAAGGAATGAGCAGTTCTTC. It translates to CASSLEGYRGRNEQFF.

The chain links TRBV6-4 to TRBJ1-1, with 10 positions matching TRBD1. The CDR3 consists of 15 residues. V lost 2 bases to trimming and J lost 10 bases; unmatched junction nucleotides: 10. Looked up from germline, CDR1 is MRHNA and CDR2 is SNTAGT. The CDR3 nucleotides read TGTGCCAGCAGTGACGCGACAGCCGGGACAGGGGTAGCTTTCTTT. Translating gives CASSDATAGTGVAFF.

The chain employs TRBV3-1 (or the pseudogene TRBV3-2) and TRBJ2-5, with a possible D match to TRBD1 (5 bases). CDR3 size: 16 residues. V dropped 3 bases and J dropped 1 base, with 15 bases sitting between them. From germline, CDR1 is LGHDT and CDR2 YNNKEL (reference sequence). CDR3 loop: CASSQYGSGIQETQYF. The CDR3 DNA is TGTGCCAGCAGCCAGTATGGGTCAGGGATCCAAGAGACCCAGTACTTC.

This chain uses TRBV20-1 with TRBJ1-3; D gene uncertain. V lost 7 bases and J 4 bases, leaving 8 bases between the germline ends. The CDR3 has 11 amino acids. Germline V CDR1 and CDR2: DFQATT, SNEGSKA (reference sequence). In DNA form, the CDR3 reads TGCAGTGTCCCCAGGGGAAACACCATATATTTT. It encodes CSVPRGNTIYF.